Listed below are T cell receptor beta chains from one sample, sequenced in a study of shared clonotypes between healthy human individuals. Assay: immunoSEQ multiplex PCR; the TCRdb copy retains only in-frame clones and omits some. The sample has about 490,000 clones, approximately 80% seen once. Source material: PBMCs. The receptor set was obtained from a woman in her 40s in good health. Some clones in this sample may be carry-over from other donors' samples. The CDR3 runs from the conserved cysteine through the conserved F or W. D genes are given only for firm matches. Part of the rows lack a size; the others show once, few, many or a class for expanded clones.

once,-,17,TRBV4-1,TRBJ1-1,TGCGCCAGCAGCCGCCGACACAGGGAGGGCATGAACACTGAAGCTTTCTTT,CASSRRHREGMNTEAFF
-,-,13,TRBV5-6,TRBJ2-3,TGTGCCAGCAGCTCCTCGGGGACAGATACGCAGTATTTT,CASSSSGTDTQYF
-,TRBD2,16,TRBV5-1,TRBJ2-1,TGCGCCAGCAGCTTGCGAGCCAGCGGGAGGGACAATGAGCAGTTCTTC,CASSLRASGRDNEQFF
-,TRBD1,16,TRBV18,TRBJ1-5,TGTGCCAGCTCACAAGTAGGACAGGGTATCAATCAGCCCCAGCATTTT,CASSQVGQGINQPQHF
-,-,15,TRBV15,TRBJ1-2,TGTGCCACCAGCGACCTCAGGGAGTTGGGCTATGGCTACACCTTC,CATSDLRELGYGYTF
-,TRBD1,11,TRBV27,TRBJ1-4,TGTGCCAGCAGGGCAGGGGGAAAACTGTTTTTT,CASRAGGKLFF
few,TRBD2,16,TRBV7-8,TRBJ2-7,TGTGCCAGCAGCCGAGGGGGGGGACTAGCGGGACGCGAGCAGTACTTC,CASSRGGGLAGREQYF
many,-,13,TRBV4-1,TRBJ2-5,TGCGCCAGCAGCCCGTGGTCGATGGAGACCCAGTACTTC,CASSPWSMETQYF
-,-,14,TRBV19,TRBJ1-2,TGTGCCAGTAGACAAACAGGGTCTTATTTTGGCTACACCTTC,CASRQTGSYFGYTF
-,-,15,TRBV27,TRBJ2-1,TGTGCCAGCAGTTTATCTGGCGCCTCCTACAATGAGCAGTTCTTC,CASSLSGASYNEQFF
-,-,15,TRBV29-1,TRBJ1-1,TGCAGCGTTGAAGATCCCCGGGGCCGATTTGGTGAAGCTTTCTTT,CSVEDPRGRFGEAFF
many,TRBD1,13,TRBV30,TRBJ2-7,TGTGCCTGGAGGGACAGGGTCTCCTACGAGCAGTACTTC,CAWRDRVSYEQYF
-,TRBD2,18,TRBV9,TRBJ2-2,TGTGCCAGCAGCCCTAGGCTTTTGGGACTAGGGAACACCGGGGAGCTGTTTTTT,CASSPRLLGLGNTGELFF
-,-,11,TRBV30,TRBJ2-7,TGTGCCTGGAGTAACAGGTACGAGCAGTACTTC,CAWSNRYEQYF
few,TRBD2,17,TRBV4-1,TRBJ2-1,TGCGCCAGCAGCCAAGGACTAGCGGTAAGCTCCTACAATGAGCAGTTCTTC,CASSQGLAVSSYNEQFF
few,TRBD2,15,TRBV19,TRBJ2-1,TGTGCCTCGAGGGGAACGGGAGGGCCGTACAATGAGCAGTTCTTC,CASRGTGGPYNEQFF
-,TRBD2,13,TRBV27,TRBJ2-5,TGTGCCAGCAGGGGAGGGTGGTTAGAGACCCAGTACTTC,CASRGGWLETQYF
few,-,12,TRBV15,TRBJ1-5,TGTGCCACCAGTAGGGGGGAGCAGCCCCAGCATTTT,CATSRGEQPQHF
-,-,14,TRBV6-1,TRBJ1-5,TGTGCCAGCAGTGACGGGGGTGGGGAACAGCCCCAGCATTTT,CASSDGGGEQPQHF
-,TRBD2,16,TRBV9,TRBJ2-1,TGTGCCAGCAGCCCAAACCTAGCGGGAGCCGCCAATGAGCAGTTCTTC,CASSPNLAGAANEQFF
-,-,15,TRBV7-8,TRBJ1-5,TGTGCCAGCAGCTTAGGTTCTAGAGGGAATCAGCCCCAGCATTTT,CASSLGSRGNQPQHF
few,-,13,TRBV5-4,TRBJ1-5,TGTGCCAGCAGCCACGGGAGTAATCAGCCCCAGCATTTT,CASSHGSNQPQHF
-,TRBD1,13,TRBV7-9,TRBJ2-7,TGTGCCAGCAGCCAGGGGACAGTTAACGAGCAGTACTTC,CASSQGTVNEQYF
-,-,13,TRBV28,TRBJ2-2,TGTGCCAGCACCGGGACATTCACCGGGGAGCTGTTTTTT,CASTGTFTGELFF
once,-,15,TRBV4-2,TRBJ2-7,TGTGCCAGCAGCCAAGTACAGGGTCAGGGCTACGAGCAGTACTTC,CASSQVQGQGYEQYF
-,-,15,TRBV5-1,TRBJ2-7,TGCGCCAGCAGCGACTATCCACCGGGCCCTTACGAGCAGTACTTC,CASSDYPPGPYEQYF
-,-,14,TRBV7-9,TRBJ2-4,TGTGCCAGCAGCCCGACAGGTGCCAAAAACATTCAGTACTTC,CASSPTGAKNIQYF
-,-,14,TRBV5-1,TRBJ2-5,TGCGCCAGCAGCTTGGGGGCGAACCAAGAGACCCAGTACTTC,CASSLGANQETQYF
-,-,19,TRBV5-7,TRBJ2-4,TGTGCCAGCAGCCCTCTGAAGATTGTGTCAGCGGTTAGCAAAAACATTCAGTACTTC,CASSPLKIVSAVSKNIQYF
-,-,12,TRBV29-1,TRBJ2-7,TGCAGCGTTGGGGAGCCATCCTACGAGCAGTACTTC,CSVGEPSYEQYF
-,-,13,TRBV29-1,TRBJ1-5,TGCAGCGTTGAACTGAACGGGGGTCGGCCCCAGCATTTT,CSVELNGGRPQHF
-,-,13,TRBV28,TRBJ1-2,TGTGCCAGCAGCTCGCCATGGGGAAGTGGCTACACCTTC,CASSSPWGSGYTF
-,-,15,TRBV5-4,TRBJ2-4,TGTGCCAGCAGCTTGGGGCAGGGGGCCAAAAACATTCAGTACTTC,CASSLGQGAKNIQYF
-,TRBD2,17,TRBV10-1,TRBJ2-2,TGCGCCAGCAGTGAACGTCTAGCGGATGGGTACACCGGGGAGCTGTTTTTT,CASSERLADGYTGELFF
few,-,13,TRBV9,TRBJ2-2,TGTGCCAGCAGTCGATCGAACACCGGGGAGCTGTTTTTT,CASSRSNTGELFF
once,TRBD1,18,TRBV7-2,TRBJ2-3,TGTGCCAGCAGCTACCCGGCAGGGGGCTTTGTCGGCACAGATACGCAGTATTTT,CASSYPAGGFVGTDTQYF
-,TRBD2,15,TRBV5-4,TRBJ2-3,TGTGCCAGCAGCTTGGCTAGCGGGAGCACAGATACGCAGTATTTT,CASSLASGSTDTQYF